The present TCR beta chain was sequenced within a study of memory CD4+ T cells and cytomegalovirus serostatus. Overall study results and limits: Median bootstrapped AUC for CMV status was around 0.95 originally, about 0.9 US-trained.

The sort gate was single viable CD3+CD4+CD8-CD45RO+ cells for memory CD4+ T cells. CDR1 is MDHEN and CDR2 is SYDVKM in the germline V gene. There are 13 residues in the CDR3. V lost 6 bases and J lost 2, with 8 bases in between. Generated by immunoSEQ multiplex PCR, the TCRdb table keeps only in-frame clones and is missing some. This table has tens of thousands of clones, around three quarters appearing once. This clone was observed a few times. Its specificity is not known. The rearrangement links TRBV28 to TRBJ1-5; tentatively, D is TRBD1 (5 bases). The sequence derives from an adult in good health and CMV-seronegative. Sequencing used memory CD4+ T cells from blood. The DNA of the CDR3 is TGTGCCAGCAGAGCCAGGGGCAATCAGCCCCAGCATTTT. Residues: CASRARGNQPQHF.